This entry describes one T cell receptor beta chain. These data belong to a study of OX40 agonist ivuxolimab in advanced cancers. Trimming removed 8 bases from V and 1 base from J, with 9 bases in between. CDR1 is SEHNR, CDR2 FQNEAQ, per germline (reference sequence). CDR3 length: 14 residues. Using immunoSEQ multiplex PCR, the repertoire was profiled, and TCRdb retains in-frame clones only, with some absent. The table has around 26,000 clones, 81% seen once. The source of this sequence is an adult with an advanced solid tumor such as melanoma, head and neck, liver or kidney cancer. The sequencing used CD4+ or CD8+ T cells sorted from blood, collected in a trial of the OX40 agonist ivuxolimab. This rearrangement joins TRBV7-9 to TRBJ2-6; no clear D gene. The CDR3 DNA reads as TGTGCCAGCCTAGACCCTTCTGGGGCCAACGTCCTGACTTTC. This gives the protein CASLDPSGANVLTF.